One sample yielded the 25 T cell receptor beta chains listed below, sequenced in a study of cytomegalovirus exposure and HLA in healthy donors. The study ran its PCR with 60 Vbeta and 13 Jbeta primers. The data were produced by immunoSEQ multiplex PCR, yet TCRdb's version contains in-frame clones alone and is incomplete. The sample contains under 200,000 clones, around 88% of which appear only once. Material: PBMCs. The receptors stem from a woman aged 18-29 years in good health and CMV-seronegative.

This rearrangement joins TRBV6-6 to TRBJ2-7, with a possible D match to TRBD2 (5 bases). The CDR3 has 16 amino acids. The germline CDR1 and CDR2 sequences are MNHNY and SVGAGI (reference sequence). Trimming removed 7 bases from V and 2 bases from J, with 21 bases in between. The CDR3 DNA reads TGTGCCAGCACGAATAGCGTTGGGTCGATTCCCTACGAGCAGTACTTC. It encodes CASTNSVGSIPYEQYF.

The rearrangement joins TRBV6-1 to TRBJ2-3; D ambiguous. The ends were cut back, 6 bases at V and 3 bases at J, with 7 bases in the middle. CDR3 length: 12 residues. Per germline, CDR1 MNHNS and CDR2 SASEGT. The CDR3 DNA sequence: TGTGCCAGCAGACCAGCGACAGATACGCAGTATTTT. Amino acids: CASRPATDTQYF.

The V and J genes are TRBV14 and TRBJ1-4, with a weak D call TRBD1 (6 bases). The CDR3 is 16 residues long. V lost 1 base and J 5 bases, leaving 14 bases between the germline ends. Germline CDR1 reads SGHDN; CDR2 reads FVKESK. The CDR3 protein is CASSQGYRASNEKLFF. The CDR3 DNA reads TGTGCCAGCAGCCAAGGCTACAGGGCCTCCAATGAAAAACTGTTTTTT.

The chain employs TRBV6-1 and TRBJ2-7; 9 bases map to TRBD1. With V trimmed by 7 bases and J by 0 bases, 7 bases remained unmatched. Per germline, CDR1 MNHNS and CDR2 SASEGT. The CDR3 is 15 amino acids. CDR3 nucleotides: TGTGCCAGCACCGTCGACAGGGGGGGCTCCTACGAGCAGTACTTC. Protein: CASTVDRGGSYEQYF.

The chain uses TRBV5-1 and TRBJ2-7, with TRBD1 matching over 9 bases. This CDR3 has 14 amino acids. Germline V gene sequence: CDR1 SGHRS, CDR2 YFSETQ. Germline trimming cut 2 bases from V and 2 bases from J; bases unmatched to any gene: 2. The CDR3 is CASSFGTGPYEQYF. The CDR3 nucleotides are TGCGCCAGCAGCTTCGGGACAGGGCCCTACGAGCAGTACTTC.

The V gene is TRBV7-8, the J gene TRBJ2-5; 7 nucleotides line up with TRBD2. Gene TRBJ2-7 matches the end of the DNA better, so the J call may be wrong. This CDR3 is built from 17 residues. Germline-derived CDR1 and CDR2 are SGHVS and FQNEAQ. The CDR3 region has the DNA TGTGCCAGCAGCCCACCTCCTGGCGCGGGGGTTTCCTACGAGCAGTACTTC. Its protein is CASSPPPGAGVSYEQYF.

V is TRBV28 and J is TRBJ1-4, with D perhaps matching TRBD1 (5 bases). V was shortened by 3 bases and J by 11 bases, with 10 bases between the two germline ends. CDR1 is MDHEN, CDR2 SYDVKM, per germline. The CDR3 has 12 residues. The CDR3 DNA sequence: TGTGCCAGCAGTTTTCTTGGGGGGAAACTGTTTTTT. This translates into CASSFLGGKLFF.

The chain is built from TRBV27 and TRBJ2-3; TRBD1 might be the D (5 bases). The CDR3 loop spans 14 amino acids. V was trimmed by 8 bases and J by 8 bases, leaving 20 bases between them. Germline-derived CDR1 and CDR2 are MNHEY and SMNVEV (reference sequence). The CDR3 region has the DNA TGTGCCAGCCGGCCTAGGGGCGAAATTGGTACGCAGTATTTT. Protein sequence: CASRPRGEIGTQYF.

The rearrangement uses TRBV25-1 and TRBJ1-3; D is unclear. V was pared by 4 bases and J by 9 bases, with 19 bases between. Germline-derived CDR1 and CDR2 are MGHDK and SYGVNS. The CDR3 runs 15 residues. The CDR3 loop reads CASSVTRFLEGTIYF. The CDR3 region has the DNA TGTGCCAGCAGTGTCACCCGGTTTCTAGAGGGCACCATATATTTT.

CDR3 nucleotides: TGTGCCATCAGTGCTCCTCAAGAGGGGGCTGAAGCTTTCTTT. It codes for CAISAPQEGAEAFF. The V gene is TRBV10-3, the J gene TRBJ1-1, with D possibly matching TRBD1 (6 bases). V dropped 4 bases and J dropped 6 bases, with 15 bases sitting between them. The CDR3 spans 14 residues. CDR1 is ENHRY and CDR2 is SYGVKD in the germline V gene.

This clone was detected once. V gene TRBV5-1 combines with J gene TRBJ1-4; possibly TRBD1 for D (6 bases). This CDR3 has 14 amino acids. Germline assignment: CDR1 SGHRS and CDR2 YFSETQ. V was clipped by 2 bases and J by 12 bases, with 17 bases between them. The CDR3 region has the DNA TGCGCCAGCAGCTTCCTGGCGACAGGTCGGGAACTGTTTTTT. Its protein is CASSFLATGRELFF.

This clone was observed a single time. This chain links TRBV7-7 with TRBJ2-5; 10 bases align to TRBD1. The CDR3 has 15 amino acids. The germline V gene encodes CDR1 SSHAT and CDR2 FNYEAQ (reference sequence). V lost 6 bases to trimming and J lost 5 bases; unmatched junction nucleotides: 9. The CDR3 sequence is CASRSGTGAQETQYF. The DNA of the CDR3 is TGTGCCAGCAGGTCCGGGACAGGGGCACAGGAGACCCAGTACTTC. The complete variable domain, with remaining parts taken from reference TRBV7-7 and TRBJ2-5, reads GAGVSQSPRYKVTKRGQDVTLRCDPISSHATLYWYQQALGQGPEFLTYFNYEAQPDKSGLPSDRFSAERPEGSISTLTIQRTEQRDSAMYRCASRSGTGAQETQYFGPGTRLLVL.

The chain employs TRBV11-2 and TRBJ1-3; D ambiguous. V was cut by 0 bases and J by 0 bases, with 12 bases left in between. CDR1 and CDR2 (germline): SGHAT, FQNNGV. The CDR3 sequence is 17 residues long. The CDR3 here is CASSLERRTSSGNTIYF. CDR3 DNA sequence: TGTGCCAGCAGCTTAGAGCGGCGTACCTCCTCTGGAAACACCATATATTTT.

In this sample, this clone turned up once. V usage is TRBV2 and J usage is TRBJ2-5; 11 bases map to TRBD1. The better agreement between TRBJ2-7 and the DNA end casts doubt on the J call. The CDR3 is 16 residues long. In germline, CDR1 is SNHLY, CDR2 FYNNEI. Written as DNA, the CDR3 is TGTGCCAGCAGACTCAACCCGGGACAGGGGGCCTACGAGCAGTACTTC. Protein: CASRLNPGQGAYEQYF.

This sequence joins TRBV5-1 and TRBJ2-2; TRBD1 is a possible D gene (5 bases). The CDR3 consists of 14 residues. V was clipped by 6 bases and J by 1 base, with 10 bases between them. The germline V gene encodes CDR1 SGHRS and CDR2 YFSETQ. The CDR3 here is CASKRTLNTGELFF. Here the CDR3 DNA reads TGCGCCAGCAAAAGGACACTGAACACCGGGGAGCTGTTTTTT.

V is TRBV4-2 and J is TRBJ2-7, with 8 nucleotides matching TRBD1. The germline gives CDR1 LGHNA, CDR2 YNFKEQ. The CDR3 extends over 15 amino acids. Trimming at V came to 3 bases and at J to 6 bases, leaving 10 bases not matched to a gene. CDR3 in DNA: TGTGCCAGCAGCCAGGCAGGACAGGGACGCGGCGAGCAGTACTTC. It is translated as CASSQAGQGRGEQYF.

V and J are TRBV7-8 and TRBJ2-3, with a weak D call TRBD2 (5 bases). The germline gives CDR1 SGHVS, CDR2 FQNEAQ. This CDR3 has 12 residues. Trimming left V 3 bases short and J 5 bases short, with 6 bases between. The CDR3 reads CASSFAGDTQYF. The CDR3 nucleotides are TGTGCCAGCAGCTTTGCGGGAGATACGCAGTATTTT.

The CDR3 is CASSPYRTRKSSYNEQFF. DNA of the CDR3: TGTGCCAGCTCACCATACCGGACTAGGAAATCCTCCTACAATGAGCAGTTCTTC. The V and J genes are TRBV18 and TRBJ2-1, with 7 nucleotides matching TRBD2. The germline CDR1 and CDR2 sequences are KGHSH and LQKENI. Trimming at V came to 2 bases and at J to 0 bases, leaving 10 bases not matched to a gene. CDR3 length equals 18 residues.

The chain links TRBV5-5 to TRBJ1-1; D remains ambiguous. The CDR3 loop spans 16 amino acids. The ends were cut back, 1 base at V and 2 bases at J, with 15 bases in the middle. The germline V gene encodes CDR1 SGHKS and CDR2 YYEKEE (reference sequence). The CDR3 here is CASSLWVASLNTEAFF. Written as DNA, the CDR3 is TGTGCCAGCAGCTTGTGGGTAGCATCCCTTAACACTGAAGCTTTCTTT. The entire variable domain, with the rest obtained from reference TRBV5-5 and TRBJ1-1, is as follows: DAGVTQSPTHLIKTRGQQVTLRCSPISGHKSVSWYQQVLGQGPQFIFQYYEKEERGRGNFPDRFSARQFPNYSSELNVNALLLGDSALYLCASSLWVASLNTEAFFGQGTRLTVV.

The chain is built from TRBV18 and TRBJ1-2; TRBD1 is a possible D gene (6 bases). Germline CDR1 is KGHSH and CDR2 is LQKENI. The CDR3 totals 13 residues. V was clipped by 3 bases and J by 8 bases, with 13 bases between them. The CDR3 region has the DNA TGTGCCAGCTCACCCCAGGGGCGCGGCGGCTACACCTTC. The encoded protein is CASSPQGRGGYTF.

The rearrangement joins TRBV6-5 to TRBJ2-1; 7 positions agree with TRBD1. V trimming: 7 bases; J trimming: 4 bases; junction bases outside the gene matches: 1. The CDR3 has 12 amino acids. From germline, CDR1 is MNHEY and CDR2 SVGAGI. CDR3 sequence reads: CASTTGYNEQFF. In DNA form, the CDR3 reads TGTGCCAGCACGACAGGGTACAATGAGCAGTTCTTC.

CDR3 in DNA: TGTGCCAGCAGCCGCCTACAGGGGTTGGGGTCCCTCCACTTT. Its translation is CASSRLQGLGSLHF. The genes are TRBV7-9 and TRBJ1-6; TRBD1 matches at 7 bases. The V gene's germline CDR1 is SEHNR and CDR2 FQNEAQ (reference sequence). The V segment lost 5 bases and the J segment 14 bases; nucleotides outside the gene matches: 12. The CDR3 is made up of 14 amino acids.

V usage is TRBV5-1 and J usage is TRBJ1-4; 9 bases agree with TRBD1. V gave up 2 bases and J gave up 7 bases; unmatched junction bases: 3. The CDR3 has 14 amino acids. CDR1 SGHRS and CDR2 YFSETQ come from the germline V gene. CDR3 bases: TGCGCCAGCAGCTTCACAGGGGGCAGTGAAAAACTGTTTTTT. Its protein product is CASSFTGGSEKLFF. The whole variable domain, remainder taken from reference TRBV5-1 and TRBJ1-4, is KAGVTQTPRYLIKTRGQQVTLSCSPISGHRSVSWYQQTPGQGLQFLFEYFSETQRNKGNFPGRFSGRQFSNSRSEMNVSTLELGDSALYLCASSFTGGSEKLFFGSGTQLSVL.

The rearrangement uses TRBV5-4 and TRBJ2-7; 7 nucleotides line up with TRBD2. V was pared by 4 bases and J by 2 bases, with 9 bases of the junction left unmatched. Germline V gene sequence: CDR1 SGHNT, CDR2 YYREEE (reference sequence). The CDR3 is 15 amino acids. CDR3 sequence (DNA): TGTGCCAGCAGCCCCCCTACAGCGGGACCCTACGAGCAGTACTTC. Its translation: CASSPPTAGPYEQYF.

This clone appeared a few times. This chain links TRBV30 with TRBJ1-1, with 8 bases aligning to TRBD1. CDR3 length equals 12 residues. Germline V gene data show CDR1 as GTSNPN and CDR2 as SVGIG (reference sequence). The V segment lost 8 bases and the J segment 5 bases; nucleotides outside the gene matches: 7. The CDR3 nucleotides read TGTGCCACCTCAGGGGGCTGGACTGAAGCTTTCTTT. Translation: CATSGGWTEAFF.